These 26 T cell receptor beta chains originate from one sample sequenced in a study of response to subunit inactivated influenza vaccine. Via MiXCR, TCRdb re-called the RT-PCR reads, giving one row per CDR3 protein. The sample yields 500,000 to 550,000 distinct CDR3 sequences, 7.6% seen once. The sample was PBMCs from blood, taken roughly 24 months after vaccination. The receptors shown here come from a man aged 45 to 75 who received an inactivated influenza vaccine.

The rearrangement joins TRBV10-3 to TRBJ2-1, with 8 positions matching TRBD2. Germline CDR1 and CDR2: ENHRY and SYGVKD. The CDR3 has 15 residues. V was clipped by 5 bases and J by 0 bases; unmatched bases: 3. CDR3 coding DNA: TGTGCCATCAGTCAAAGCGGGAGCTCCTACAATGAGCAGTTCTTC. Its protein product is CAISQSGSSYNEQFF.

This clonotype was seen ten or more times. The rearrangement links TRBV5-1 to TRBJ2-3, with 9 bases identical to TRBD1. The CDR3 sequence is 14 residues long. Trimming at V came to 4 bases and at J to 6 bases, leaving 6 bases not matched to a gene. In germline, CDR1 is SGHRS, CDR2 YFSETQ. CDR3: CASSLQGATDTQYF. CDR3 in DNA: TGCGCCAGCAGCCTACAGGGGGCTACCGATACGCAGTATTTT.

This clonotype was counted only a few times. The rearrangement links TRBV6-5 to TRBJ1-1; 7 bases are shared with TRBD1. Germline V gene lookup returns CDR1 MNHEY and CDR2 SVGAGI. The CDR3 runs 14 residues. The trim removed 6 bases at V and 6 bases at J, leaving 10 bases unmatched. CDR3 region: CASSYRGKRAEAFF. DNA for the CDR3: TGTGCCAGCAGCTACAGGGGTAAGAGGGCTGAAGCTTTCTTT.

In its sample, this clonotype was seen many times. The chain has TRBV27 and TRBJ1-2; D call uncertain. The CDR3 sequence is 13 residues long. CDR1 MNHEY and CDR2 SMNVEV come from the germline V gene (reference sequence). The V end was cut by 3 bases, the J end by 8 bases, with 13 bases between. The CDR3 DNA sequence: TGTGCCAGCAGTTTTAGCCCAATTGGGGGCTACACCTTC. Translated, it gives CASSFSPIGGYTF.

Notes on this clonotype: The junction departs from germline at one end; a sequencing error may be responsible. The CDR3 region is CARSYSGANVLTF. The CDR3 bases are TGTGCCAGAAGTTACTCGGGGGCCAACGTCCTGACTTTC. This sequence joins TRBV6-5 and TRBJ2-6; D is unresolved. Germline V gives CDR1 MNHEY, CDR2 SVGAGI. This CDR3 comprises 13 residues.

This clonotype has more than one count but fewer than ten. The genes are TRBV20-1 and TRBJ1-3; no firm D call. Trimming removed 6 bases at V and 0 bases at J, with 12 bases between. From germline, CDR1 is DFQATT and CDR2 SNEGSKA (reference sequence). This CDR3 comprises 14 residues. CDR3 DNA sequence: TGCAGTGCAAATCTCCAAACCTCTGGAAACACCATATATTTT. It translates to CSANLQTSGNTIYF.

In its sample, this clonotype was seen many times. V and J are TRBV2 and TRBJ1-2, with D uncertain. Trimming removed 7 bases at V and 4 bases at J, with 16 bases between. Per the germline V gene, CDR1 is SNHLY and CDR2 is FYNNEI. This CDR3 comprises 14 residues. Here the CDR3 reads CASIPHPGSYGYTF. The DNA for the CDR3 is TGTGCCAGCATCCCGCACCCAGGAAGCTATGGCTACACCTTC.

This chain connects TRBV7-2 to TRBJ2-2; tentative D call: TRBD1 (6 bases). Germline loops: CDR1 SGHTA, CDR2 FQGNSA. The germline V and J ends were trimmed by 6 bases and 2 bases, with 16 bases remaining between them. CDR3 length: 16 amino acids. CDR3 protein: CASSLKTGRNTGELFF. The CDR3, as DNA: TGTGCCAGCAGTCTCAAGACAGGAAGAAACACCGGGGAGCTGTTTTTT. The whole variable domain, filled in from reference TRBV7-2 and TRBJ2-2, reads GAGVSQSPSNKVTEKGKDVELRCDPISGHTALYWYRQSLGQGLEFLIYFQGNSAPDKSGLPSDRFSAERTGGSVSTLTIQRTQQEDSAVYLCASSLKTGRNTGELFFGEGSRLTVL.

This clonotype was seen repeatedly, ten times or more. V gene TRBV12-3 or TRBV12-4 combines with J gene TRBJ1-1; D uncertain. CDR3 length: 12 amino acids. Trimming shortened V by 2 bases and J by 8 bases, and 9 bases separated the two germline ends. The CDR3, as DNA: TGTGCCAGCAGTTTAAGTTCCATGGAAGCTTTCTTT. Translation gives CASSLSSMEAFF.

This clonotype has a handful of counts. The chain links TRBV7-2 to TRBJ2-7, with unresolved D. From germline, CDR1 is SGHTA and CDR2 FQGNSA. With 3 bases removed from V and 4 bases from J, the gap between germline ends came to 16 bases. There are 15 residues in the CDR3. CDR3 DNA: TGTGCCAGCAGCTTTCCGGGTAAGGAAGCTTACGAGCAGTACTTC. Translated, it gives CASSFPGKEAYEQYF.

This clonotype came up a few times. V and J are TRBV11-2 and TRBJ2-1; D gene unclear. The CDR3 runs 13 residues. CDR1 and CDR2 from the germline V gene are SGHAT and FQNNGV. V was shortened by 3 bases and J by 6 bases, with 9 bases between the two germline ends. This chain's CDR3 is CASSFQNFNEQFF. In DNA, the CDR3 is TGTGCCAGCAGCTTTCAGAACTTCAATGAGCAGTTCTTC.

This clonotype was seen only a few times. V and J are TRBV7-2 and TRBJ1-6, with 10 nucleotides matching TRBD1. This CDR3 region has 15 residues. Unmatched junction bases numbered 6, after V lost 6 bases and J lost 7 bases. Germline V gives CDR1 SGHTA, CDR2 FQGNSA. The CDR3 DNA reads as TGTGCCAGCAGGGAGGGACAGGGGCGAAATTCACCCCTCCACTTT. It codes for CASREGQGRNSPLHF.

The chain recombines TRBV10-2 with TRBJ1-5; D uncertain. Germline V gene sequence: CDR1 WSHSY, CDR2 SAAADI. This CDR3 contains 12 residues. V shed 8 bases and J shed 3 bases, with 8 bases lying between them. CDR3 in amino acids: CASGRYNQPQHF. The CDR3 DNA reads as TGCGCCAGCGGACGGTACAATCAGCCCCAGCATTTT.

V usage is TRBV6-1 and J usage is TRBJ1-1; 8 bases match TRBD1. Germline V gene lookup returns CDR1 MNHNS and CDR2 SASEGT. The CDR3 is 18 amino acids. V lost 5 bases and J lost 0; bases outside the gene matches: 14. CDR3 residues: CASSRSGWTGPVNTEAFF. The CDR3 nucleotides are TGTGCCAGCAGTCGATCCGGATGGACAGGGCCAGTGAACACTGAAGCTTTCTTT.

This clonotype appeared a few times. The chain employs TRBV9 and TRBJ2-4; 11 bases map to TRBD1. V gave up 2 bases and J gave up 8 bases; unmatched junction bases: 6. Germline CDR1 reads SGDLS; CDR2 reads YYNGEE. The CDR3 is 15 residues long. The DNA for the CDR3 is TGTGCCAGCAGCGTCCGGGACAGGGGGGCGGACATTCAGTACTTC. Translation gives CASSVRDRGADIQYF.

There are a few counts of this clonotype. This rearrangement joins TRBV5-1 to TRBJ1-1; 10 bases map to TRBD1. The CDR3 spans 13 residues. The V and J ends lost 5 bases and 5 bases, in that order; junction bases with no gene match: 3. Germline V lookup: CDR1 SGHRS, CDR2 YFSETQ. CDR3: CASREGQGTEAFF. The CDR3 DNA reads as TGCGCCAGCAGGGAGGGACAGGGGACTGAAGCTTTCTTT. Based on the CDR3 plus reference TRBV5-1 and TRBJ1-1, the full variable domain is KAGVTQTPRYLIKTRGQQVTLSCSPISGHRSVSWYQQTPGQGLQFLFEYFSETQRNKGNFPGRFSGRQFSNSRSEMNVSTLELGDSALYLCASREGQGTEAFFGQGTRLTVV.

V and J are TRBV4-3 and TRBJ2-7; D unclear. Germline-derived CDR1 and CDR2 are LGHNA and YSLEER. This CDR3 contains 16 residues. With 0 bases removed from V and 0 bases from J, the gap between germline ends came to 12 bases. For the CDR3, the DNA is TGCGCCAGCAGCCAAGATGTCGCTACCCGCTCCTACGAGCAGTACTTC. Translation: CASSQDVATRSYEQYF.

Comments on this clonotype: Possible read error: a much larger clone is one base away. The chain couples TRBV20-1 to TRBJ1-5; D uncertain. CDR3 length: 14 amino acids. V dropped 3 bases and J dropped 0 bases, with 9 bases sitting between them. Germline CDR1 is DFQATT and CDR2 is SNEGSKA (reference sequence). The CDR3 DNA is TGCAGTGCTAGGGGTATGATTAGCAATCAGCCCCAGCATTTT. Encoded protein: CSARGMISNQPQHF.

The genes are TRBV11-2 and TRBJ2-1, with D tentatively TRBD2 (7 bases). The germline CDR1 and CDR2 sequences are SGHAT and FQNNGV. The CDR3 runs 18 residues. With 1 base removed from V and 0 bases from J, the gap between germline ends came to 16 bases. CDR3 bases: TGTGCCAGCAGCTTAGTCGGGGGGCCCTCCAGCTCCTACAATGAGCAGTTCTTC. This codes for CASSLVGGPSSSYNEQFF.

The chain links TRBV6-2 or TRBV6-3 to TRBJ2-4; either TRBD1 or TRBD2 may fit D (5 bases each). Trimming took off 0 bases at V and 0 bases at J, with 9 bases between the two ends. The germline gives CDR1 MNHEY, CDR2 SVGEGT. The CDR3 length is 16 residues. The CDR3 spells CASSYSGAGAKNIQYF. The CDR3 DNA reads TGTGCCAGCAGTTACTCAGGGGCGGGAGCCAAAAACATTCAGTACTTC.

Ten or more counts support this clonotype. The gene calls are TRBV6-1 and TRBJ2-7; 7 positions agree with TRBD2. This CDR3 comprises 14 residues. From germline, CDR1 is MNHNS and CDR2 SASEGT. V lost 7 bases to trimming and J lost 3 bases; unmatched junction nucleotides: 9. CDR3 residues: CASTDSGFRYEQYF. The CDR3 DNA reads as TGTGCCAGCACCGATAGCGGGTTCCGCTACGAGCAGTACTTC.

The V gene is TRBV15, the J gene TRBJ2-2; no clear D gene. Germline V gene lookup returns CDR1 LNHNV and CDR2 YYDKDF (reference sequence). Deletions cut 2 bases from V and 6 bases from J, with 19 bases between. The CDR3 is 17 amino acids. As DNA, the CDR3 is TGTGCCACCAGCAGATTCCCCCGCAGTGCGTTTTCCGGGGAGCTGTTTTTT. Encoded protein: CATSRFPRSAFSGELFF.

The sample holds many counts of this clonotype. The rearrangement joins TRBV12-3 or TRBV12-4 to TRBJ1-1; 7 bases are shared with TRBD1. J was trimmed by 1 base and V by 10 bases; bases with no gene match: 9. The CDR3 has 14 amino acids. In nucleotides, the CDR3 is TGTGCCAAGACCCAGAGGACAGGGAACACTGAAGCTTTCTTT. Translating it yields CAKTQRTGNTEAFF.

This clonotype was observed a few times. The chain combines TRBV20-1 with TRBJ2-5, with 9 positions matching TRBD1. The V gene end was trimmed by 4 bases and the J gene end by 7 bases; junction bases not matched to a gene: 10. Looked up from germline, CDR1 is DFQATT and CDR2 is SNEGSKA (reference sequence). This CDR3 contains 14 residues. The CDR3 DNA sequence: TGCAGTGCTAAAGAGCTAGGACAGGGGACGACCCAGTACTTC. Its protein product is CSAKELGQGTTQYF.

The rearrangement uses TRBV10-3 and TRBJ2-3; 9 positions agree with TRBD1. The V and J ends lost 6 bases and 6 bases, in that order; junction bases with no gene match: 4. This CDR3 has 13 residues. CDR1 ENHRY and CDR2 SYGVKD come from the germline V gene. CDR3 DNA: TGTGCCATCAGGGACAGGGGCATTGATACGCAGTATTTT. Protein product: CAIRDRGIDTQYF.

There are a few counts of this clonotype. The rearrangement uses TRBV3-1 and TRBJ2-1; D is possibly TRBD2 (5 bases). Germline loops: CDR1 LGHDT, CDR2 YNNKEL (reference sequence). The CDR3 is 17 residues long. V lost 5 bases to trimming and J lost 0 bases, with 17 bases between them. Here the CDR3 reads CASSKIRGLDSYNEQFF. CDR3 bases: TGTGCCAGCAGCAAGATCCGAGGGTTAGACTCCTACAATGAGCAGTTCTTC.